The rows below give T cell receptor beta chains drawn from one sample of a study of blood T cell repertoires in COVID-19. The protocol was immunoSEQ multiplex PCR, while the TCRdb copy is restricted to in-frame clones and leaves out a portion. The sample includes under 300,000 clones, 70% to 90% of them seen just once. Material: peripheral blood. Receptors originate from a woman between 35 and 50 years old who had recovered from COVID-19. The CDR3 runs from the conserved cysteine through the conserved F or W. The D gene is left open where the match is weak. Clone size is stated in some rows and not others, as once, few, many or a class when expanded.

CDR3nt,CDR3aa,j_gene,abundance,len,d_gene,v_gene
TGTGCCAGCAGTTTACGCGGGGCCAAAAACATTCAGTACTTC,CASSLRGAKNIQYF,TRBJ2-4,once,14,.,TRBV27
TGTGCCAGCAGCTTGGCAGGGCCCAATGAGCAGTTCTTC,CASSLAGPNEQFF,TRBJ2-1,.,13,.,TRBV11-3
TGTGCCAGTAGTCCGGCCGGGACAGGGGGAACGACTAATGAAAAACTGTTTTTT,CASSPAGTGGTTNEKLFF,TRBJ1-4,once,18,TRBD1,TRBV19
TGTGCCAGCAGCTTAGGGAAGGCTAGCGGTGTCTACGAGCAGTACTTC,CASSLGKASGVYEQYF,TRBJ2-7,few,16,TRBD2,TRBV7-2
TGTGCCAGTAGTATTATGGGGGCCGCAACTAATGAAAAACTGTTTTTT,CASSIMGAATNEKLFF,TRBJ1-4,few,16,.,TRBV19
TGTGCCAGCAGCTTAGGAAGCGGAGTCTACACCGGGGAGCTGTTTTTT,CASSLGSGVYTGELFF,TRBJ2-2,.,16,.,TRBV7-2
TGTGCCAGCAGTCCCTCTCCGGGATATGATTCACCCCTCCACTTT,CASSPSPGYDSPLHF,TRBJ1-6,.,15,.,TRBV28
TGTGCCAGCAACCCCGGGGGTAACAATCAGCCCCAGCATTTT,CASNPGGNNQPQHF,TRBJ1-5,.,14,.,TRBV6-2/TRBV6-3
TGTGCCAGCAGCTTATGGGGCAGGGGGGATAGCAATCAGCCCCAGCATTTT,CASSLWGRGDSNQPQHF,TRBJ1-5,few,17,TRBD1,TRBV7-2
TGTGCCACCAGCGTACGGACTAGCGGGTCCTTGTACGAGCAGTACTTC,CATSVRTSGSLYEQYF,TRBJ2-7,.,16,TRBD2,TRBV15
TGTGCCAGCAGCTCGAGCGACTATGCCACAGATACGCAGTATTTT,CASSSSDYATDTQYF,TRBJ2-3,.,15,.,TRBV7-9
TGTGCCAGTAGACAGCTCTATGGCTACACCTTC,CASRQLYGYTF,TRBJ1-2,.,11,.,TRBV19
TGCGCCAGCAGCCAAGACGGGAGCTCCTACAATGAGCAGTTCTTC,CASSQDGSSYNEQFF,TRBJ2-1,.,15,.,TRBV4-1
TGTGCCACCAGTACGACAGGGCCCGACTATGGCTACACCTTC,CATSTTGPDYGYTF,TRBJ1-2,.,14,TRBD1,TRBV24-1
TGTGCCAGCATCCTGACTAGAGAGGGTAACGAGCAGTACTTC,CASILTREGNEQYF,TRBJ2-7,.,14,.,TRBV2
TGTGCCAGCAGCCACCCCGGGACTAGTGGGGGGGAGACCCAGTACTTC,CASSHPGTSGGETQYF,TRBJ2-5,.,16,TRBD2,TRBV3-1/TRBV3-2
TGTGCCACCAGTGATTCCGGACGGACACAAGAGACCCAGTACTTC,CATSDSGRTQETQYF,TRBJ2-5,.,15,.,TRBV24-1
TGTGCCAGCAGCCAAGCCTACGGGACAGGGACGAACTATGGCTACACCTTC,CASSQAYGTGTNYGYTF,TRBJ1-2,.,17,TRBD1,TRBV3-1/TRBV3-2
TGTGCCAGCTCACCTGTCGGACAGGGCACTAGCGGGAGGGCATATGAGCAGTTCTTC,CASSPVGQGTSGRAYEQFF,TRBJ2-1,.,19,TRBD2,TRBV18
TGTGCCAGCAGCTTGGGACTAGCGGGGGGGTCCAAAGATACGCAGTATTTT,CASSLGLAGGSKDTQYF,TRBJ2-3,.,17,TRBD2,TRBV5-5
TGCGCCAGCAGCTGGGGGGACAGGGGCGCTGGGGACTATGGCTACACCTTC,CASSWGDRGAGDYGYTF,TRBJ1-2,.,17,TRBD1,TRBV5-1
TGTGCCAGCAGCTTGGGCGGTTTCTACAATGAGCAGTTCTTC,CASSLGGFYNEQFF,TRBJ2-1,.,14,.,TRBV5-5
TGTGCCAGCTCGCTCGACAGGGGGCAGGGCTACACCTTC,CASSLDRGQGYTF,TRBJ1-2,.,13,TRBD1,TRBV18
TGTGCCAGCAGCATCGACAGAGGCCTTGTCTATGGCTACACCTTC,CASSIDRGLVYGYTF,TRBJ1-2,.,15,.,TRBV9
TGTGCCAGCAGCTACGGGACAGGGGCAGCCTACGAGCAGTACTTC,CASSYGTGAAYEQYF,TRBJ2-7,.,15,TRBD1,TRBV7-2
TGTGCCAGCTCACCTGGTAGCGGGAGCTCCTACGAGCAGTACTTC,CASSPGSGSSYEQYF,TRBJ2-7,once,15,TRBD2,TRBV18
TGTGCCTGGAGTGTACAGGGAATGCATGGCTACACCTTC,CAWSVQGMHGYTF,TRBJ1-2,few,13,.,TRBV30
TGTGCCAGCAGTTTATTCCTAATACCGGGACAGGGACGGACTGAAGCTTTCTTT,CASSLFLIPGQGRTEAFF,TRBJ1-1,.,18,TRBD1,TRBV27
TGTGCCAGCAGCGTAAGAGGACTAGCGGGATATTTGGGCGGCACAGATACGCAGTATTTT,CASSVRGLAGYLGGTDTQYF,TRBJ2-3,once,20,TRBD2,TRBV9
TGTGCCAGCAGTACTAGCGGGAGGGTGTCCTACAATGAGCAGTTCTTC,CASSTSGRVSYNEQFF,TRBJ2-1,.,16,TRBD2,TRBV6-2/TRBV6-3
TGTGCCAGCAGCTTAAGTGGTTTCCCTAGCCTCGAGCAGTACTTC,CASSLSGFPSLEQYF,TRBJ2-7,.,15,.,TRBV7-2
TGTGCCAGCAGTTACGGACTAGCCTCCGAGCAGTACTTC,CASSYGLASEQYF,TRBJ2-7,.,13,TRBD2,TRBV6-5
TGTGCCAGTAGGGGGGACAGGAGCGCCTACGAGCAGTACTTC,CASRGDRSAYEQYF,TRBJ2-7,.,14,TRBD1,TRBV19
TGTGCCAGCAGCCCCCCAGGGGCCCGTTACAATGAGCAGTTCTTC,CASSPPGARYNEQFF,TRBJ2-1,once,15,.,TRBV7-2
TGTGCCAGCAGCAAAGCGCGGGAGAGCTCCTACGAGCAGTACTTC,CASSKARESSYEQYF,TRBJ2-7,few,15,.,TRBV21-1
TGTGCCAGCAGCCACCTACAGGTGAACCAAGAGACCCAGTACTTC,CASSHLQVNQETQYF,TRBJ2-5,.,15,.,TRBV14